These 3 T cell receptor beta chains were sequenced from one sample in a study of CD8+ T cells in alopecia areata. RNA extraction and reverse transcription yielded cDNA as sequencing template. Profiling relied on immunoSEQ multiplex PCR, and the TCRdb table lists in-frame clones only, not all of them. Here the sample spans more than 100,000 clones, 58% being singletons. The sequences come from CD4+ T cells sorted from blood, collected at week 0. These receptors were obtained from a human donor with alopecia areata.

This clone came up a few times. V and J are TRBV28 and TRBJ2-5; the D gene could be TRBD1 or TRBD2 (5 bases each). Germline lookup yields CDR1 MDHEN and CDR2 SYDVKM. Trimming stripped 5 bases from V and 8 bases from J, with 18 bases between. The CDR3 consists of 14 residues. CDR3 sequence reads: CASSDTGPGRTQYF. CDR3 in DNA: TGTGCCAGCAGTGACACGGGACCAGGGAGAACCCAGTACTTC.

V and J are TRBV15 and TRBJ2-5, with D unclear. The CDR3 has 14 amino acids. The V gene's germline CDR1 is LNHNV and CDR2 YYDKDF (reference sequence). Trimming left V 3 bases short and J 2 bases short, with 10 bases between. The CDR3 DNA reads TGTGCCACCAGCAGTGGCAGACAACAAGAGACCCAGTACTTC. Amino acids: CATSSGRQQETQYF.

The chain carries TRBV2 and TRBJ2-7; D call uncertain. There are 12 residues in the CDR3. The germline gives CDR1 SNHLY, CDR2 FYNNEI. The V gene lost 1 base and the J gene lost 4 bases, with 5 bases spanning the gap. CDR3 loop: CASSEEAYEQYF. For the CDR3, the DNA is TGTGCCAGCAGTGAAGAGGCTTACGAGCAGTACTTC. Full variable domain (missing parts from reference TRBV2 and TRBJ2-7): EPEVTQTPSHQVTQMGQEVILRCVPISNHLYFYWYRQILGQKVEFLVSFYNNEISEKSEIFDDQFSVERPDGSNFTLKIRSTKLEDSAMYFCASSEEAYEQYFGPGTRLTVT.